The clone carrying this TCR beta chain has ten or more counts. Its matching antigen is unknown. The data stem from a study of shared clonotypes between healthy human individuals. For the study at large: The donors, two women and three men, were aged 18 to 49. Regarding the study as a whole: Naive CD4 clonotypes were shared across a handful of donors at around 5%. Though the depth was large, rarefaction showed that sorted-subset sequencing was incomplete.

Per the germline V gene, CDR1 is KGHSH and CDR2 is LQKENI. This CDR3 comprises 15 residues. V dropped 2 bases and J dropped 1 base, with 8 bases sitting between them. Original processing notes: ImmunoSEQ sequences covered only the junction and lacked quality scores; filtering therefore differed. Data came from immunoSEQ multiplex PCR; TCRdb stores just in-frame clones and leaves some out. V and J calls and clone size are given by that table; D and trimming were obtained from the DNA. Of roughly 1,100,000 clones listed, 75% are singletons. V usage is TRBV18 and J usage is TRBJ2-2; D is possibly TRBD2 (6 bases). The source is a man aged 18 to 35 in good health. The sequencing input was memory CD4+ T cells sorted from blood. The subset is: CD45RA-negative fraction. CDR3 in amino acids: CASSPTAGNTGELFF. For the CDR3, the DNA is TGTGCCAGCTCACCAACAGCGGGGAACACCGGGGAGCTGTTTTTT.